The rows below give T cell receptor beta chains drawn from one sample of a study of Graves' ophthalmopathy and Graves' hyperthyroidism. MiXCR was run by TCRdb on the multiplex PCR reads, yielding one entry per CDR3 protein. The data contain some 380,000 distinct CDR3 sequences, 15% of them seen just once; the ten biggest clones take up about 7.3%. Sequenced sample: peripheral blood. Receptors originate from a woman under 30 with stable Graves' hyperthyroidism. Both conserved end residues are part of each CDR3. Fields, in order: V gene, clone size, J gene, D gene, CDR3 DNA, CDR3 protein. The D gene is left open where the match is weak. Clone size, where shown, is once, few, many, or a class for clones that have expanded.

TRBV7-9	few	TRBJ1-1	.	TGTGCCAGCAGCTACATCTGGGAGCCTGAAGCTTTCTTT	CASSYIWEPEAFF
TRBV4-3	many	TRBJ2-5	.	TGCGCCAGCAGCCAAGAAGGGTCGGTCTCGGGGAGGGAGACCCAGTACTTC	CASSQEGSVSGRETQYF
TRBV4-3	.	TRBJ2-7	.	TGCGCCAGCAGCCAAGAATTTACGACGCCAACGGGGGAGCAGTACTTC	CASSQEFTTPTGEQYF
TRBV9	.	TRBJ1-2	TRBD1	TGTGCCAGCAGCCCCTCGACGACAGGGGACTATGGCTACACCTTC	CASSPSTTGDYGYTF
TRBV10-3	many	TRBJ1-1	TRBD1	TGTGCCATCAGTCTCGACAGGGGCCGCACTGAAGCTTTCTTT	CAISLDRGRTEAFF
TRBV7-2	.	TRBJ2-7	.	TGTGCCAGCAGCTCCTCCCCATACGAGCAGTACTTC	CASSSSPYEQYF
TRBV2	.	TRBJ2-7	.	TGTGCCAGCGGACAGCCGAGCTCCTACGAGCAGTACTTC	CASGQPSSYEQYF
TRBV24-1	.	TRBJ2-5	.	TGTGCCACCAGTGAAGACCAAGAGACCCAGTACTTC	CATSEDQETQYF
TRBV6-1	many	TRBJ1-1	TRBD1	TGTGCCAGCAGTGTCCACCAGACAGGGGGATTTAACACTGAAGCTTTCTTT	CASSVHQTGGFNTEAFF
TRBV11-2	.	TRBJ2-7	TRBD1	TGTGCCAGCAGCTTAAGAGTGGTTGCGGGACAGGGGATTGGAGAGCAGTACTTC	CASSLRVVAGQGIGEQYF
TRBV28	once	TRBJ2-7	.	TGTGCCAGCAGTCCTGACAGGCCAACCTACGAGCAGTACTTC	CASSPDRPTYEQYF
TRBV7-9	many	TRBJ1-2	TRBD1	TGTGCCAGCAGCCAAGACTGGGACAGGGGAGATGGCTACACCTTC	CASSQDWDRGDGYTF
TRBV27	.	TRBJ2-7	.	TGTGCCAGCAGTTTCCGGGGATCGGGCGAGCAGTACTTC	CASSFRGSGEQYF
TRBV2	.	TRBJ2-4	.	TGTGCCAGCAGATATTCCCGGGTCGACCATCAGGCCAAAAACATTCAGTACTTC	CASRYSRVDHQAKNIQYF
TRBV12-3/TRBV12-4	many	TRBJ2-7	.	TGTGCCAGCAGTAAGACGGTGTACGAGCAGTACTTC	CASSKTVYEQYF
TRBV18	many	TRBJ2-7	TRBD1	TGTGCCAGCAGCCCCGGACAGGCTTCCTACGAGCAGTACTTC	CASSPGQASYEQYF
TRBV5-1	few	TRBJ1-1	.	TGCGCCAGCAGCTTGAAAGGATTTGAGACTGAAGCTTTCTTT	CASSLKGFETEAFF
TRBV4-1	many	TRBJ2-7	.	TGCGCCAGCAGCCACCCGGGACGAGGTCCCTACGAGCAGTACTTC	CASSHPGRGPYEQYF
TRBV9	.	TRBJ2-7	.	TGTGCCAGCAGCGTAACTGAGTTCTCCTACGAGCAGTACTTC	CASSVTEFSYEQYF
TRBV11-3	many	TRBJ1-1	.	TGTGCCAGCAGCTTAGATCTGACAGGCGATACTGAAGCTTTCTTT	CASSLDLTGDTEAFF
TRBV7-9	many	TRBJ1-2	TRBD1	TGTGCCAGCAGCTCCTGGGCACAGGGGAGGGACTATGGCTACACCTTC	CASSSWAQGRDYGYTF
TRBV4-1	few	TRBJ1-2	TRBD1	TGCGCCAGCAGCCAAGGGGGGACAGGCGTCTATGGCTACACCTTC	CASSQGGTGVYGYTF
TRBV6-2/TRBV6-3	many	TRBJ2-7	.	TGTGCCAGCAGTTACGGTGGTAGCAGGGTCTCCGGCTCCTACGAGCAGTACTTC	CASSYGGSRVSGSYEQYF
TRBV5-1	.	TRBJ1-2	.	TGCGCCAGCAGCTTGGGGCAGGTTGAATATGGCTACACCTTC	CASSLGQVEYGYTF
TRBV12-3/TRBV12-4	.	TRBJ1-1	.	TGTGCCAGCAGTTCCGCCGGGCAGAGGAACACTGAAGCTTTCTTT	CASSSAGQRNTEAFF
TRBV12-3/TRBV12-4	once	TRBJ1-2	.	TGTGCCAGCAGCTCGACGGGAGGTACGAACTATGGCTACACCTTC	CASSSTGGTNYGYTF